This TCR beta chain is from a study of cytomegalovirus exposure and HLA in healthy donors. Findings of the study overall: TCR beta sequences reportedly predicted the HLA-A and HLA-B alleles of most subjects accurately. Association of a missense DCLRE1C variant with TCR beta V- and J-gene trimming was reported in a later analysis.

PCR amplification relied on 60 Vbeta primers (plus 13 Jbeta primers). The data were produced by immunoSEQ multiplex PCR, yet TCRdb's version contains in-frame clones alone and is incomplete. This table has 100,000 to 120,000 clones, 75% to 90% appearing once. Remarks on this clone: The antigen remains undetermined.

Material: PBMCs. The receptor comes from a middle-aged man in good health and CMV-seronegative.

CDR3: CASSGVTGANEQFF. Here the CDR3 DNA reads TGTGCCAGCAGCGGTGTCACAGGGGCGAATGAGCAGTTCTTC. This chain joins TRBV9 and TRBJ2-1, with 7 bases fitting TRBD1. Germline lookup yields CDR1 SGDLS and CDR2 YYNGEE. The V and J ends lost 3 bases and 7 bases, in that order; junction bases with no gene match: 7. The CDR3 is 14 residues long.